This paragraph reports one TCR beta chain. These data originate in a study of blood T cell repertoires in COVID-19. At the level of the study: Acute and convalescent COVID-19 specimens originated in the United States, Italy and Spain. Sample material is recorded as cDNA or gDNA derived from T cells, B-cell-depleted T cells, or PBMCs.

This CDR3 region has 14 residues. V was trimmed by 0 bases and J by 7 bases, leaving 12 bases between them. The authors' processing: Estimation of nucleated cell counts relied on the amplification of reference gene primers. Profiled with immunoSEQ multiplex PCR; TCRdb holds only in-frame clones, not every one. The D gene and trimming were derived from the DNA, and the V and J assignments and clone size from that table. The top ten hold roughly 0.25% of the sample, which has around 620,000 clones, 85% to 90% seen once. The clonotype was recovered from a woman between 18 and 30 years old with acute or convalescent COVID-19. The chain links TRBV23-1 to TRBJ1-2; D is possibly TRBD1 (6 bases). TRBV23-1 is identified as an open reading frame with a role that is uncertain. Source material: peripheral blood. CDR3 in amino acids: CASSQSRTGTGYTF. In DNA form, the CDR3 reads TGCGCCAGCAGTCAATCCCGTACAGGGACTGGCTACACCTTC.